Following are 5 T cell receptor beta chains from one sample sequenced in a study of T cell responses to AZD1222 COVID-19 vaccine. Measured with immunoSEQ multiplex PCR; TCRdb has only the in-frame clones, and not every one. The table shows around 130,000 clones, with 70% to 90% occurring only once. Sequences were derived from peripheral blood, sampled on day 0 of AZD1222 vaccination. These receptor sequences come from an adult in good health.

The V call is TRBV2, the J call TRBJ2-1; possible D gene TRBD1, 6 bases. Trimming removed 5 bases at V and 0 bases at J, with 26 bases between. CDR1 is SNHLY and CDR2 is FYNNEI in the germline V gene. This CDR3 has 20 amino acids. The CDR3 DNA reads TGTGCCAGCAGTAAAACAGGAGACTCCTCCAGGGACACCTCCTACAATGAGCAGTTCTTC. It codes for CASSKTGDSSRDTSYNEQFF.

The chain couples TRBV7-9 to TRBJ1-2; unclear D gene. Germline V CDR1 and CDR2: SEHNR, FQNEAQ (reference sequence). This CDR3 is built from 13 residues. V was clipped by 5 bases and J by 0 bases, with 7 bases between them. This CDR3 is CASSLWANYGYTF. The CDR3 nucleotides read TGTGCCAGCAGCCTATGGGCTAACTATGGCTACACCTTC.

This chain joins TRBV7-2 and TRBJ1-3; no clear D. V lost 2 bases, J lost 2 bases, and 7 bases lay in between. The CDR3 is 14 amino acids. Germline lookup yields CDR1 SGHTA and CDR2 FQGNSA. The CDR3 here is CASSLSTAGNTIYF. The CDR3 DNA reads as TGTGCCAGCAGCTTATCTACTGCTGGAAACACCATATATTTT.

The genes are TRBV28 and TRBJ1-1; tentative D call: TRBD1 (6 bases). The CDR3 runs 13 residues. Trimming took off 6 bases at V and 11 bases at J, with 19 bases between the two ends. In germline, CDR1 is MDHEN, CDR2 SYDVKM. The CDR3 DNA is TGTGCCAGCAGAAAGGGACACGGGAGGGACGCTTTCTTT. It translates to CASRKGHGRDAFF. The entire variable domain, with the rest obtained from reference TRBV28 and TRBJ1-1, is as follows: DVKVTQSSRYLVKRTGEKVFLECVQDMDHENMFWYRQDPGLGLRLIYFSYDVKMKEKGDIPEGYSVSREKKERFSLILESASTNQTSMYLCASRKGHGRDAFFGQGTRLTVV.

The V call is TRBV30, the J call TRBJ2-7; TRBD1 matches at 9 bases. This CDR3 contains 11 residues. Germline V gene data show CDR1 as GTSNPN and CDR2 as SVGIG (reference sequence). The V and J ends lost 5 bases and 6 bases, in that order; junction bases with no gene match: 2. The CDR3 nucleotides are TGTGCCTGGTCGGACAGGGGCGAGCAGTACTTC. It codes for CAWSDRGEQYF.